These T cell receptor beta chains were read from a single sample in a study of blood T cells in healthy people across ages. In TCRdb, the 5' RACE reads were re-called with MiXCR into one record per CDR3 protein. The sample has hundreds of thousands of distinct CDR3 sequences; roughly 20% are singletons. Sequencing was carried out using blood. The receptors were gathered from a man between 65 and 80 years old in good health. Both conserved end residues are part of each CDR3. Fields, in order: J gene, D gene, V gene, clone size, CDR3 DNA, CDR3 protein. D genes are given only for firm matches. Clone size is given for some rows only: seen once, a few or many times, or a class if the clone is expanded.

j_gene: TRBJ2-1
d_gene: TRBD2
v_gene: TRBV6-6
abundance: few
CDR3nt: TGTGCCAGCAGTTACAGCAGCGGGAGGGCCTATGAGCAGTTCTTC
CDR3aa: CASSYSSGRAYEQFF

j_gene: TRBJ2-7
d_gene: TRBD2
v_gene: TRBV24-1
abundance: many
CDR3nt: TGTGCCACCAAAGGACTAGCGGGAGCGGAACTCTACGAGCAGTACTTC
CDR3aa: CATKGLAGAELYEQYF

j_gene: TRBJ1-5
d_gene: .
v_gene: TRBV5-1
abundance: .
CDR3nt: TGCGCCAGCAGTGGGAACAGGGAGGGTAATCAGCCCCAGCATTTT
CDR3aa: CASSGNREGNQPQHF

j_gene: TRBJ2-2
d_gene: .
v_gene: TRBV12-3/TRBV12-4
abundance: .
CDR3nt: TGTGCCAGCAGTTTAGGGGACTTCACCGGGGAGCTGTTTTTT
CDR3aa: CASSLGDFTGELFF

j_gene: TRBJ2-7
d_gene: .
v_gene: TRBV14
abundance: many
CDR3nt: TGTGCCAGCAGCGTTACAGGGCACTCCTACGAGCAGTACTTC
CDR3aa: CASSVTGHSYEQYF

j_gene: TRBJ2-3
d_gene: TRBD1
v_gene: TRBV24-1
abundance: few
CDR3nt: TGTGCCACCAGTGATAAACGGACAGGACTGCCTAGCACAGATACGCAGTATTTT
CDR3aa: CATSDKRTGLPSTDTQYF

j_gene: TRBJ2-4
d_gene: .
v_gene: TRBV7-9
abundance: once
CDR3nt: TGTGCCAGCAGCTTAGGTAGAGGGTCCGAGGACATTCAGTACTTC
CDR3aa: CASSLGRGSEDIQYF

j_gene: TRBJ2-5
d_gene: .
v_gene: TRBV10-2
abundance: .
CDR3nt: TGCGCCAGCAGATACATCGAGACCCAGTACTTC
CDR3aa: CASRYIETQYF

j_gene: TRBJ2-5
d_gene: .
v_gene: TRBV7-9
abundance: .
CDR3nt: TGTGCCAGCAGCTTGTCACGGGTAGACCAAGAGACCCAGTACTTC
CDR3aa: CASSLSRVDQETQYF

j_gene: TRBJ2-5
d_gene: .
v_gene: TRBV19
abundance: .
CDR3nt: TGTGCCAGTAGGAAACTGGCGAACCAAGAGACCCAGTACTTC
CDR3aa: CASRKLANQETQYF

j_gene: TRBJ1-1
d_gene: TRBD1
v_gene: TRBV7-9
abundance: .
CDR3nt: TGTGCCAGCAGCTACTGGGACAGAGGGAACACTGAAGCTTTCTTT
CDR3aa: CASSYWDRGNTEAFF

j_gene: TRBJ2-7
d_gene: .
v_gene: TRBV7-2
abundance: few
CDR3nt: TGTGCCAGCAGCTTAAGGCCCTTGGGGGACGAGCAGTACTTC
CDR3aa: CASSLRPLGDEQYF

j_gene: TRBJ2-5
d_gene: .
v_gene: TRBV7-7
abundance: .
CDR3nt: TGTGCTAGCAGTCATGGCGGGGGCGAGACCCAGTACTTC
CDR3aa: CASSHGGGETQYF

j_gene: TRBJ2-2
d_gene: TRBD2
v_gene: TRBV4-1
abundance: .
CDR3nt: TGCGCCAGCAGCCTGCTCCACTTTAGCGGGACGAACACCGGGGAGCTGTTTTTT
CDR3aa: CASSLLHFSGTNTGELFF

j_gene: TRBJ2-7
d_gene: .
v_gene: TRBV2
abundance: .
CDR3nt: TGTGCCAGCAGTGAAGAGGCAGGGTCTACCTACGAGCAGTACTTC
CDR3aa: CASSEEAGSTYEQYF

j_gene: TRBJ2-1
d_gene: .
v_gene: TRBV12-3/TRBV12-4
abundance: .
CDR3nt: TGTGCCAGCAATGGACGGACTTACTACAATGAGCAGTTCTTC
CDR3aa: CASNGRTYYNEQFF

j_gene: TRBJ2-7
d_gene: TRBD2
v_gene: TRBV6-5
abundance: few
CDR3nt: TGTGCCTCCAAAGGGACTAGCGGTTCCTACGAGCAGTACTTC
CDR3aa: CASKGTSGSYEQYF

j_gene: TRBJ2-5
d_gene: .
v_gene: TRBV5-1
abundance: many
CDR3nt: TGCGCCAGCAGCTTGGTAACGGGGTTTGATAAAGAGACCCAGTACTTC
CDR3aa: CASSLVTGFDKETQYF

j_gene: TRBJ2-7
d_gene: .
v_gene: TRBV12-3/TRBV12-4
abundance: many
CDR3nt: TGTGCCAGCAGTTTGTGGACCGATTACGAGCAGTACTTC
CDR3aa: CASSLWTDYEQYF

j_gene: TRBJ1-1
d_gene: TRBD1
v_gene: TRBV7-8
abundance: .
CDR3nt: TGTGCCAGCAGCCCCAGCGGGACAGCTGAAGCTTTCTTT
CDR3aa: CASSPSGTAEAFF

j_gene: TRBJ2-7
d_gene: TRBD2
v_gene: TRBV25-1
abundance: .
CDR3nt: TGTGCCAGCAGGGGCGGGAGGGCCTACGAGCAGTACTTC
CDR3aa: CASRGGRAYEQYF

j_gene: TRBJ2-1
d_gene: TRBD2
v_gene: TRBV4-3
abundance: few
CDR3nt: TGCGCCAGCAGCCAAGCTAGCGGGACTCACTCCTACAATGAGCAGTTCTTC
CDR3aa: CASSQASGTHSYNEQFF

j_gene: TRBJ2-7
d_gene: .
v_gene: TRBV12-3/TRBV12-4
abundance: .
CDR3nt: TGTGCCAGCAGTCCCGGGACTTCGGACTACGAGCAGTACTTC
CDR3aa: CASSPGTSDYEQYF

j_gene: TRBJ2-5
d_gene: .
v_gene: TRBV7-7
abundance: .
CDR3nt: TGTGCTAGCAGCTTAGACGGGAGTGGAGAGACCCAGTACTTC
CDR3aa: CASSLDGSGETQYF

j_gene: TRBJ2-3
d_gene: TRBD1
v_gene: TRBV29-1
abundance: .
CDR3nt: TGCAGCGTCGAAGGACAGGGTGAGGGCACAGATACGCAGTATTTT
CDR3aa: CSVEGQGEGTDTQYF

j_gene: TRBJ1-6
d_gene: .
v_gene: TRBV14
abundance: few
CDR3nt: TGTGCCAGCAGCCAAGCAGGGAAAACTTCACCCCTCCACTTT
CDR3aa: CASSQAGKTSPLHF

j_gene: TRBJ2-2
d_gene: .
v_gene: TRBV19
abundance: few
CDR3nt: TGTGCCAGTACCCTAACAAGAGGGCAGGGGAGCACCGGGGAGCTGTTTTTT
CDR3aa: CASTLTRGQGSTGELFF